Below are 16 T cell receptor beta chains sequenced from a single sample in a study of blood T cell repertoires in COVID-19. TCRdb's copy holds only in-frame clones and misses some; the assay was immunoSEQ multiplex PCR. The sample holds roughly 200,000 clones, roughly four fifths seen once. The sequenced material came from PBMCs or T cells enriched from blood (not recorded which). These receptors were taken from a man in his forties who had recovered from COVID-19.

The rearrangement joins TRBV27 to TRBJ2-2; D may be TRBD2 (6 bases). Germline loops: CDR1 MNHEY, CDR2 SMNVEV (reference sequence). This CDR3 contains 16 residues. Deletions cut 3 bases from V and 0 bases from J, with 11 bases between. In DNA, the CDR3 is TGTGCCAGCAGTTTTATCGGGACTCCGAACACCGGGGAGCTGTTTTTT. Translating gives CASSFIGTPNTGELFF.

The J gene is TRBJ2-7, the V gene TRBV11-2; 12 bases match TRBD2. Trimming removed 2 bases from V and 4 bases from J; junction bases left unmatched: 6. The length of the CDR3 is 16 residues. Germline CDR1 and CDR2: SGHAT and FQNNGV. The CDR3 DNA sequence: TGTGCCAGCAGCTTATATATCGGGACTAGCGGGTACGAGCAGTACTTC. This translates into CASSLYIGTSGYEQYF.

CDR3 sequence (DNA): TGTGCCAGTAAGGGCGGGAGCGGCTACGAGCAGTACTTC. This codes for CASKGGSGYEQYF. The chain has TRBV19 and TRBJ2-7; 7 positions agree with TRBD2. The germline V gene encodes CDR1 LNHDA and CDR2 SQIVND (reference sequence). This CDR3 comprises 13 residues. V was clipped by 7 bases and J by 3 bases; unmatched bases: 6.

The chain is built from TRBV7-2 and TRBJ2-3; 8 bases agree with TRBD2. Per the germline V gene, CDR1 is SGHTA and CDR2 is FQGNSA. The CDR3 has 16 amino acids. Unmatched junction bases numbered 8, after V lost 5 bases and J lost 1 base. CDR3 DNA sequence: TGTGCCAGCAGCGCGCAGACTAGCGCCCGCACAGATACGCAGTATTTT. It is translated as CASSAQTSARTDTQYF.

The chain employs TRBV6-5 and TRBJ2-7, with TRBD1 identical over 8 bases. The germline gives CDR1 MNHEY, CDR2 SVGAGI. Unmatched junction bases numbered 10, after V lost 5 bases and J lost 4 bases. The CDR3 is 15 residues long. DNA for the CDR3: TGTGCCAGCAGTCCCCGGGGACAGGCGGCGTACGAGCAGTACTTC. It specifies CASSPRGQAAYEQYF.

The chain combines TRBV18 with TRBJ1-1; unclear D gene. The CDR3 spans 15 residues. Deletions cut 0 bases from V and 0 bases from J, with 8 bases between. CDR1 KGHSH and CDR2 LQKENI come from the germline V gene. The CDR3, as DNA: TGTGCCAGCTCACCACCGCCGGTAATGAACACTGAAGCTTTCTTT. Protein: CASSPPPVMNTEAFF.

The chain couples TRBV7-6 to TRBJ2-5; D possibly corresponds to TRBD1 (6 bases). The V and J ends lost 7 bases and 7 bases respectively, with 19 bases between them. Germline V gene data show CDR1 as SGHVS and CDR2 as FNYEAQ. The CDR3 is 14 residues long. In DNA, the CDR3 is TGTGCCAGCATCATGTTCTCAGGGGTCGGGACCCAGTACTTC. Its translation is CASIMFSGVGTQYF. Looking up the rest from reference TRBV7-6 and TRBJ2-5 gives the full variable domain: GAGVSQSPRYKVTKRGQDVALRCDPISGHVSLYWYRQALGQGPEFLTYFNYEAQQDKSGLPNDRFSAERPEGSISTLTIQRTEQRDSAMYRCASIMFSGVGTQYFGPGTRLLVL.

The V call is TRBV3-1 (or the pseudogene TRBV3-2), the J call TRBJ1-2, with 7 bases identical to TRBD1. V lost 4 bases to trimming and J lost 6 bases; unmatched junction nucleotides: 5. CDR1 and CDR2 from the germline V gene are LGHDT and YNNKEL (reference sequence). This CDR3 region has 13 residues. DNA for the CDR3: TGTGCCAGCAGCCCTGGACAGGCGGATGGCTACACCTTC. Translating it yields CASSPGQADGYTF.

The sample holds a few counts of this clone. The CDR3 DNA reads as TGTGCCAGCAGCTTCGGGGGGATAGCGGGATCGGGATACAATGAGCAGTTCTTC. Protein: CASSFGGIAGSGYNEQFF. The genes are TRBV5-4 and TRBJ2-1; 8 nucleotides align to TRBD2. The CDR3 contains 18 residues. V trimming: 2 bases; J trimming: 4 bases; junction bases outside the gene matches: 14. Germline V gene sequence: CDR1 SGHNT, CDR2 YYREEE (reference sequence). Variable domain in full (rest from reference TRBV5-4 and TRBJ2-1): ETGVTQSPTHLIKTRGQQVTLRCSSQSGHNTVSWYQQALGQGPQFIFQYYREEENGRGNFPPRFSGLQFPNYSSELNVNALELDDSALYLCASSFGGIAGSGYNEQFFGPGTRLTVL.

The chain is built from TRBV24-1 and TRBJ2-5, with D perhaps matching TRBD2 (5 bases). CDR1 is KGHDR and CDR2 is SFDVKD in the germline V gene. Deletions cut 7 bases from V and 5 bases from J, with 13 bases between. The CDR3 length is 13 residues. The CDR3 sequence is CATREAGQETQYF. The CDR3 coding sequence is TGTGCCACCAGGGAGGCGGGCCAGGAGACCCAGTACTTC.

This sequence joins TRBV7-2 and TRBJ1-2, with 7 positions matching TRBD1. Germline V gives CDR1 SGHTA, CDR2 FQGNSA. V was clipped by 4 bases and J by 6 bases; unmatched bases: 17. The length of the CDR3 is 17 residues. The CDR3 loop reads CASSYELTTGVDHGYTF. CDR3 nucleotide sequence: TGTGCCAGCAGCTACGAACTTACTACAGGGGTCGATCATGGCTACACCTTC.

The CDR3 sequence is CASSSDYAGELFF. CDR3 nucleotide sequence: TGTGCCAGCAGCTCAGACTACGCCGGGGAGCTGTTTTTT. This chain uses TRBV7-7 with TRBJ2-2, with D tentatively TRBD2 (5 bases). CDR1 SSHAT and CDR2 FNYEAQ come from the germline V gene (reference sequence). Trimming took off 4 bases at V and 6 bases at J, with 9 bases between the two ends. The CDR3 extends over 13 amino acids.

The chain links TRBV5-6 to TRBJ2-7, with D possibly being TRBD2 (6 bases). The CDR3 runs 15 residues. Germline V gene lookup returns CDR1 SGHDT and CDR2 YYEEEE. The V end was cut by 2 bases, the J end by 0 bases, with 12 bases between. CDR3 nucleotides: TGTGCCAGCAGCTTCGGGGGTTTGAGCTCCTACGAGCAGTACGTC. Translation gives CASSFGGLSSYEQYV.

In this sample, this clone turned up once. The chain has TRBV27 and TRBJ2-5; D uncertain. CDR1 and CDR2 from the germline V gene are MNHEY and SMNVEV (reference sequence). CDR3 length equals 14 residues. Trimming took 3 bases from V and 1 from J, leaving 9 bases between them. The CDR3 loop reads CASSFFGSQETQYF. CDR3 nucleotide sequence: TGTGCCAGCAGTTTTTTTGGCTCCCAAGAGACCCAGTACTTC.

The chain joins TRBV4-1 to TRBJ1-3, with D hard to call. The V gene lost 4 bases and the J gene lost 0 bases, with 16 bases spanning the gap. This CDR3 contains 17 residues. Germline CDR1 reads MGHRA; CDR2 reads YSYEKL. In nucleotides, the CDR3 is TGCGCCAGCAGCCCGATTGGGAGGGCGAGCTCTGGAAACACCATATATTTT. The encoded protein is CASSPIGRASSGNTIYF.

The chain joins TRBV28 to TRBJ2-7; 10 bases match TRBD2. Germline V gives CDR1 MDHEN, CDR2 SYDVKM. Losses at the gene ends were 7 bases for V and 4 bases for J; bases not matched to a gene: 13. This CDR3 has 16 residues. Here the CDR3 DNA reads TGTGCCAGCAAGATGGGGCTAGCGGGAGCCAGGTACGAGCAGTACTTC. It codes for CASKMGLAGARYEQYF.